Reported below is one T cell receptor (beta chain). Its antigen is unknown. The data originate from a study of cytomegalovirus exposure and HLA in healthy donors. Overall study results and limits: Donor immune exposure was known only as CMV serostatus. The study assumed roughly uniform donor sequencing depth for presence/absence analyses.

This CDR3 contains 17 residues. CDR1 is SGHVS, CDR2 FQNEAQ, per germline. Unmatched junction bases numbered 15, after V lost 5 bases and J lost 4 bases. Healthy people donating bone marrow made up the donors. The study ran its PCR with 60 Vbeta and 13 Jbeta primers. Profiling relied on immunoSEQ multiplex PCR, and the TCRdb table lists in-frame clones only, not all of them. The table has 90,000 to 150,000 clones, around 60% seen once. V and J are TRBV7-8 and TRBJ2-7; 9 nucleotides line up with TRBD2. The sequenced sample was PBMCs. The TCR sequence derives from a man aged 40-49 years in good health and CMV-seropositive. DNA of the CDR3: TGTGCCAGCAGCCCCGGGATAGCGGGGGTCCAACGTTACGAGCAGTACTTC. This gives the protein CASSPGIAGVQRYEQYF.